This entry concerns a single TCR beta chain. Other nucleotide sequences from this sample produce the same CDR3. The record originates from a study of shared clonotypes between healthy human individuals. Study-level background: Donors consisted of a couple of women and three men between 18 and 49.

Terminally differentiated effector memory CD45RA+ cells were excluded from the naive CD8 cells, which were CD45RO-negative and positively selected for CCR7. Using immunoSEQ multiplex PCR, the repertoire was profiled, and TCRdb retains in-frame clones only, with some absent. The table lists about 2.2 million clones, 90% to 95% of them singletons, with around 1.7% in the top ten. The sequencing input was naive CD8+ T cells from PBMCs. The sequence derives from a man aged 18 to 29 in good health. Some clones in this sample may be carry-over from other donors' samples.

This CDR3 is CASSVEGRSNQPQHF. CDR3 DNA: TGTGCCAGCAGCGTAGAGGGTCGAAGCAATCAGCCCCAGCATTTT. The chain has TRBV9 and TRBJ1-5; no firm D call. The germline V gene encodes CDR1 SGDLS and CDR2 YYNGEE. The V gene lost 0 bases and the J gene lost 1 base, with 8 bases spanning the gap. This CDR3 is 15 amino acids long.